This T cell receptor (beta chain) emerged from a study of T-cell reconstitution after alpha-beta-depleted transplantation in children. The length of the CDR3 is 14 residues. Trimming removed 1 base from V and 2 bases from J, with 12 bases in between. Germline CDR1 is GTSNPN and CDR2 is SVGIG (reference sequence). This clonotype has a handful of counts. Using unique molecular identifiers, the investigators prepared the TCRbeta library. TCRdb reanalysed the PCR reads using MiXCR and keeps one entry per CDR3 protein. Counted here are about 690,000 distinct CDR3 sequences, 16% occurring once; the ten biggest clones make up over 0.95%.

The input for sequencing was PBMCs from the stem cell graft donor, taken from the stem cell graft. This sequence originates from a human donor who donated a stem cell graft to a child with acute myeloid leukemia. The chain carries TRBV30 and TRBJ2-7; maybe TRBD1 (5 bases). The CDR3 is CAWSEAGIPYEQYF. In nucleotides, the CDR3 is TGTGCCTGGAGTGAGGCAGGGATCCCCTACGAGCAGTACTTC.